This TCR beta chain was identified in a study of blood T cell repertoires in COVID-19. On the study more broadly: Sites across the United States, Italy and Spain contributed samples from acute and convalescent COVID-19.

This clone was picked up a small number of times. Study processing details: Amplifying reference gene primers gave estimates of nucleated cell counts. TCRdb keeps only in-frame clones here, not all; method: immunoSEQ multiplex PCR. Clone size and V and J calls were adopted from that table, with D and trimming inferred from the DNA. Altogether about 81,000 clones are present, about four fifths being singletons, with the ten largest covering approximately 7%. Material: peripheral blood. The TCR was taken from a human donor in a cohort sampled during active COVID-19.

CDR3 sequence: CATSDRGYEQYF. The CDR3 coding sequence is TGTGCCACCAGTGACCGGGGATACGAGCAGTACTTC. V usage is TRBV24-1 and J usage is TRBJ2-7; perhaps TRBD2 as D (5 bases). The CDR3 loop spans 12 amino acids. CDR1 and CDR2 (germline): KGHDR, SFDVKD. The ends were cut back, 4 bases at V and 4 bases at J, with 7 bases in the middle.